A selection of T cell receptor beta chains follows, all from one sample in a study of OX40 agonist ivuxolimab in advanced cancers. Clones were sequenced by immunoSEQ multiplex PCR, and TCRdb holds only the in-frame ones, with some missing. The sample has around 63,000 clones, roughly nine tenths seen once. The starting material was CD4+ or CD8+ T cells sorted from blood, obtained in a trial of the OX40 agonist ivuxolimab. These receptors all stem from an adult with an advanced solid tumor such as melanoma, head and neck, liver or kidney cancer. Each CDR3 is given with its conserved first and last residue. Each record gives: CDR3 DNA, CDR3 protein, clone size, D gene, J gene, V gene. A D gene is named only where the DNA matches it firmly. The listing skips clone size in some rows; elsewhere it reads once, few, many or a size class.

cdr3_nt: TGTGCCAGCAGCGGAACCTTGAACACTGAAGCTTTCTTT
cdr3_aa: CASSGTLNTEAFF
clone_size: few
d_call: NA
j_call: TRBJ1-1
v_call: TRBV7-9

cdr3_nt: TGTGCCAGCAGGTTTTATGAAAAACTGTTTTTT
cdr3_aa: CASRFYEKLFF
clone_size: NA
d_call: NA
j_call: TRBJ1-4
v_call: TRBV2

cdr3_nt: TGTGCCAGCAGTCCCGGGACTCAAGAGACCCAGTACTTC
cdr3_aa: CASSPGTQETQYF
clone_size: NA
d_call: NA
j_call: TRBJ2-5
v_call: TRBV2

cdr3_nt: TGTGCCAGCAGCTTAGGACGCGAGCAGTACTTC
cdr3_aa: CASSLGREQYF
clone_size: NA
d_call: NA
j_call: TRBJ2-7
v_call: TRBV7-8

cdr3_nt: TGTGCCAGCAGCTTAGATAACCGCTACAATGAGCAGTTCTTC
cdr3_aa: CASSLDNRYNEQFF
clone_size: once
d_call: NA
j_call: TRBJ2-1
v_call: TRBV11-3

cdr3_nt: TGTGCCAGCAGCTTAGATTATAGGGCTGGTACGCAGTATTTT
cdr3_aa: CASSLDYRAGTQYF
clone_size: NA
d_call: NA
j_call: TRBJ2-3
v_call: TRBV11-2

cdr3_nt: TGTGCCACCAGCAGAGATGGCAGGCCACCCTACGAGCAGTACTTC
cdr3_aa: CATSRDGRPPYEQYF
clone_size: NA
d_call: NA
j_call: TRBJ2-7
v_call: TRBV15

cdr3_nt: TGCGCCAGCAGTCAATCCAGGGCTAGCGGGATCAATGAGCAGTTCTTC
cdr3_aa: CASSQSRASGINEQFF
clone_size: NA
d_call: TRBD2
j_call: TRBJ2-1
v_call: TRBV23-1

cdr3_nt: TGTGCCAGCAGTAACAGGGGGGGATCCGGGGAGCTGTTTTTT
cdr3_aa: CASSNRGGSGELFF
clone_size: NA
d_call: NA
j_call: TRBJ2-2
v_call: TRBV6-1

cdr3_nt: TGTGCCAGCAGCGGACAGGGGGCGGGTAATGAAAAACTGTTTTTT
cdr3_aa: CASSGQGAGNEKLFF
clone_size: NA
d_call: TRBD1
j_call: TRBJ1-4
v_call: TRBV7-9

cdr3_nt: TGTGCCAGTAGTCCCCAAGGGGGGGGCAATCAGCCCCAGCATTTT
cdr3_aa: CASSPQGGGNQPQHF
clone_size: NA
d_call: NA
j_call: TRBJ1-5
v_call: TRBV19